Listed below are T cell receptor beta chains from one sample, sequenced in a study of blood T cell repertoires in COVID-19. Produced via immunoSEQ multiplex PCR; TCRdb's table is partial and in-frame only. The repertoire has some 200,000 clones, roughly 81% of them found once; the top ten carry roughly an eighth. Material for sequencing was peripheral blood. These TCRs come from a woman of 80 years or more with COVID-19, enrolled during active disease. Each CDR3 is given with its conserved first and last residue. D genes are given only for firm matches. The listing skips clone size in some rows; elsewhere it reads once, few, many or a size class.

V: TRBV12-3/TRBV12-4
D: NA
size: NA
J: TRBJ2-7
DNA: TGTGCCAGCAGTTTAAGTGGGCCCTACGAGCAGTACTTC
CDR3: CASSLSGPYEQYF

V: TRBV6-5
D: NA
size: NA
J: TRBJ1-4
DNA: TGTGCCAGCAGGCGGACAGTCGGGGGGGAAAAACTGTTTTTT
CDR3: CASRRTVGGEKLFF

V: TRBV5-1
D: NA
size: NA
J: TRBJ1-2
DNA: TGCGCCAGCAGCTTGGGACAGGTAGTCGTTGGAGGCTACACCTTC
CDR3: CASSLGQVVVGGYTF

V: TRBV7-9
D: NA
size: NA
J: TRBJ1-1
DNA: TGTGCCAGCAGCCAGACGGGGGGGAACACTGAAGCTTTCTTT
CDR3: CASSQTGGNTEAFF

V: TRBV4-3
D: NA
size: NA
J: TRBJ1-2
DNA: TGCGCCAGCAGCCAAGAAGCGGGTTGGGGGACCCAATACTATGGCTACACCTTC
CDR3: CASSQEAGWGTQYYGYTF

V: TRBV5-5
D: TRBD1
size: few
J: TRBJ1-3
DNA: TGTGCCAGCAGCTTGGGACAGGGAGCTGGAAACACCATATATTTT
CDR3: CASSLGQGAGNTIYF

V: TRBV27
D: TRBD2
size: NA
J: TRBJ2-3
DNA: TGTGCCAGCAGTTTATTCCCCGGACTAGCGGGACGGGCGATGGATACGCAGTATTTT
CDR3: CASSLFPGLAGRAMDTQYF

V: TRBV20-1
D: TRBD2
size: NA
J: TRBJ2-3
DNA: TGCAGTGCTAGTAGGCTAGCGGGGGGCCGTAGCACAGATACGCAGTATTTT
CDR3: CSASRLAGGRSTDTQYF

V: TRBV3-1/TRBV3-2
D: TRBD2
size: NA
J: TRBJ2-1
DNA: TGTGCCAGCAGCCCTCCCGGGACTAGTTACTATGAGCAGTTCTTC
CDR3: CASSPPGTSYYEQFF

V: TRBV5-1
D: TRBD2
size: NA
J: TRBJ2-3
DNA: TGCGCCAGCAGCTTGGAGACTAGCGGGGGCACAGATACGCAGTATTTT
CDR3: CASSLETSGGTDTQYF

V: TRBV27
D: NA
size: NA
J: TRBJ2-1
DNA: TGTGCCAGCAGATCTCTATCCTACAATGAGCAGTTCTTC
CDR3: CASRSLSYNEQFF

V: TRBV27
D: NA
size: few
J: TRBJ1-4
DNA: TGTGCCAGCAGTTTCCAGGGGTACGAAAAACTGTTTTTT
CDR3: CASSFQGYEKLFF

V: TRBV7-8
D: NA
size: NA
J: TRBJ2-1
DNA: TGTGCCAGCAGCTTAGTTCCGGGAAATGAGCAGTTCTTC
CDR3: CASSLVPGNEQFF

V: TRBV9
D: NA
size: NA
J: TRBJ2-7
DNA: TGTGCCAGCAGCGTAGAGACAGCCTCCTACGAGCAGTACTTC
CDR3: CASSVETASYEQYF

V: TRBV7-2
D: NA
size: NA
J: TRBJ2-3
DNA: TGTGCCAGCAGGCAAAGAGTCTGGGATACGCAGTATTTT
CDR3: CASRQRVWDTQYF

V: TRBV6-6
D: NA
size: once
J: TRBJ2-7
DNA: TGTGCCAGCAGATCACAGGGCTACGAGCAGTACTTC
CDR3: CASRSQGYEQYF

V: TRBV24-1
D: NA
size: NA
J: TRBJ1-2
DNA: TGTGCCACCAGTGATTTCGGGGGGCTTGGCTACACCTTC
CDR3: CATSDFGGLGYTF

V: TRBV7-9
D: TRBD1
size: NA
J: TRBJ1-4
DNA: TGTGCCAGCAGCTTAGCACAGGGGGTAGGTGAAAAACTGTTTTTT
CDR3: CASSLAQGVGEKLFF

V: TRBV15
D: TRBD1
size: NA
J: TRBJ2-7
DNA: TGTGCCACCAGCAGGGACAGGGGATTCGACGAGCAGTACTTC
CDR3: CATSRDRGFDEQYF

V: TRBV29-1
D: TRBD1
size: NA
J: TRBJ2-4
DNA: TGCAGCGTACGGACAGGGGAAAACATTCAGTACTTC
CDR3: CSVRTGENIQYF

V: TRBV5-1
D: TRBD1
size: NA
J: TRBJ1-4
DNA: TGCGCCAGCAGCTCCGGGACAGGGAGTGAAAAACTGTTTTTT
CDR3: CASSSGTGSEKLFF

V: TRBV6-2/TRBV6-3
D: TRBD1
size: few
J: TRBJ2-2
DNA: TGTGCCAGCAGTTACGGACAGGTGGGGTACACCGGGGAGCTGTTTTTT
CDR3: CASSYGQVGYTGELFF

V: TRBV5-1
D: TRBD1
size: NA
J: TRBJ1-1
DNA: TGCGCCAGCAGCCCCCGTTCGCCGGACAGGGGGACTGAAGCTTTCTTT
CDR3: CASSPRSPDRGTEAFF

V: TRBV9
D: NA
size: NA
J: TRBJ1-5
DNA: TGTGCCAGCAGCGTAACAGGGAATAGCAATCAGCCCCAGCATTTT
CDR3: CASSVTGNSNQPQHF

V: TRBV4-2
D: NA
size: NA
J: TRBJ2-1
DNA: TGTGCCAGCAGCCAAGATCCCCTGGGGGGCTCCTACAATGAGCAGTTCTTC
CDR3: CASSQDPLGGSYNEQFF

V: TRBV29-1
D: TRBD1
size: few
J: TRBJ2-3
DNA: TGCAGCGCCCGCCGGGACAGGGTATCAGATACGCAGTATTTT
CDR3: CSARRDRVSDTQYF